The sequence of this T cell receptor beta chain was determined in a study of T-cell reconstitution after alpha-beta-depleted transplantation in children. The V end was cut by 2 bases, the J end by 6 bases, with 11 bases between. This CDR3 contains 14 residues. Per germline, CDR1 MDHEN and CDR2 SYDVKM. Unique molecular identifiers were incorporated during preparation of the TCRbeta library. One entry per CDR3 protein results from TCRdb running MiXCR on the PCR reads. The data contain around 250,000 distinct CDR3 sequences, 7.5% to 9.5% of them singletons. The table lists this clonotype with many counts.

This chain links TRBV28 with TRBJ1-5; D unresolved. The specimen comprised PBMCs, mostly from graft donor cells, sampled 180 days after TCRalphabeta/CD19-depleted stem cell transplant. This clonotype was sampled from a male patient aged 10-17 years who had a stem cell transplant for acute lymphoblastic leukemia, so the T cells may come from the graft donor. The CDR3 DNA reads TGTGCCAGCAGTTTAGTCCGGGAGAGTCAGCCCCAGCATTTT. The encoded protein is CASSLVRESQPQHF.